The sequence of this T cell receptor beta chain was determined in a study of PD-1 blockade in mismatch repair-deficient tumors. The wider study: All were previously treated, progressing patients with approximately 11 mismatch repair-deficient cancer types.

Data came from immunoSEQ multiplex PCR; TCRdb stores just in-frame clones and leaves some out. The sample holds about 14,000 clones, roughly nine tenths seen once. With regard to this clone: Its matching antigen is unknown.

Time point noted: 10-day in vitro stimulation with candidate neoantigen peptide 6. A few pembrolizumab responders had their TCRs sequenced. About seven ELISpot-reactive neoantigen peptides each drove an approximately eleven-day in vitro stimulation. Clone fold changes were calculated against an identical culture without peptide. The origin of this receptor is an adult with mismatch repair-deficient cancer. The material sequenced was cells cultured in vitro, taken from a patient treated with pembrolizumab.

CDR3 residues: CAWSPQGVGDTEAFF. Written as DNA, the CDR3 is TGTGCCTGGAGCCCCCAGGGGGTGGGGGACACTGAAGCTTTCTTT. This rearrangement joins TRBV30 to TRBJ1-1; TRBD1 matches at 7 bases. Trimming removed 3 bases from V and 3 bases from J; junction bases left unmatched: 10. Per germline, CDR1 GTSNPN and CDR2 SVGIG (reference sequence). The CDR3 covers 15 residues.